What follows are 18 T cell receptor beta chains derived from one specimen sequenced in a study of low-dose radiotherapy and immunotherapy resistance in tumors. Using a constant-region primer together with a V-primer adapter, TCRs were subjected to around 20 PCR cycles of amplification. TCRdb independently ran MiXCR on the reads; one entry per CDR3 protein. The sample includes some 45,000 distinct CDR3 sequences, approximately 12% of them seen just once. Time point given: before trial treatment. The sample in question was PBMCs, obtained before treatment. These receptors came from a female donor with ovarian cancer.

This clonotype was found many times. The chain joins TRBV6-2 or TRBV6-3 to TRBJ2-1; possible D gene TRBD2, 5 bases. The V and J ends lost 4 bases and 8 bases respectively, with 9 bases between them. Per the germline V gene, CDR1 is MNHEY and CDR2 is SVGEGT. The CDR3 length is 12 residues. CDR3 in amino acids: CASSFAGHEQFF. The CDR3 coding sequence is TGTGCCAGCAGTTTTGCGGGTCATGAGCAGTTCTTC.

This clonotype was detected many times. CDR3 in amino acids: CATSDLRGQHQPQHF. In nucleotides, the CDR3 is TGTGCCACCAGTGATTTGCGGGGACAACATCAGCCCCAGCATTTT. The chain joins TRBV24-1 to TRBJ1-5; the D gene is possibly TRBD1 (6 bases). V was cut by 0 bases and J by 5 bases, with 10 bases left in between. CDR3 length equals 15 residues. In germline, CDR1 is KGHDR, CDR2 SFDVKD.

There are many counts of this clonotype. V and J are TRBV30 and TRBJ1-5; no clear D gene. Germline values: CDR1 GTSNPN, CDR2 SVGIG (reference sequence). The CDR3 loop spans 15 amino acids. The V gene lost 0 bases and the J gene lost 3 bases, with 12 bases spanning the gap. CDR3 DNA: TGTGCCTGGAGTGTCTCCCACGGTCTCAATCAGCCCCAGCATTTT. Encoded protein: CAWSVSHGLNQPQHF.

This clonotype was counted ten times or more. The J gene is TRBJ1-2, the V gene TRBV12-3 or TRBV12-4; D remains ambiguous. The CDR3 is 12 residues long. Deletions cut 1 base from V and 5 bases from J, with 5 bases between. CDR3 in amino acids: CASSLDGYGYTF. CDR3 sequence (DNA): TGTGCCAGCAGTTTAGATGGGTATGGCTACACCTTC.

Comments on this clonotype: The junction departs from germline at one end; a sequencing error may be responsible. The chain has TRBV7-7 and TRBJ2-1, with 12 bases aligning to TRBD2. CDR1 and CDR2 (germline): SSHAT, FNYEAQ (reference sequence). There are 18 residues in the CDR3. The DNA for the CDR3 is TGTGCTAGCAGCTTAGAGGCGACTAGCGGGGGCTCCTACAATGAGCAGTTCTTC. Protein: CASSLEATSGGSYNEQFF.

J is TRBJ2-1 and V is TRBV5-1; 12 bases are a match to TRBD1. Germline trimming cut 4 bases from V and 1 base from J; bases unmatched to any gene: 3. This CDR3 has 16 amino acids. Germline CDR1 SGHRS, CDR2 YFSETQ. The CDR3 bases are TGCGCCAGCAGCAGGGGACAGGGGGCTTCCTACAATGAGCAGTTCTTC. Protein sequence: CASSRGQGASYNEQFF.

This clonotype was found many times. V and J are TRBV5-1 and TRBJ2-3, with 11 bases aligning to TRBD2. V was clipped by 4 bases and J by 2 bases; unmatched bases: 6. CDR3 length: 16 residues. Germline values: CDR1 SGHRS, CDR2 YFSETQ. The CDR3 protein is CASSTQLAGVTDTQYF. The CDR3, as DNA: TGCGCCAGCAGCACACAACTAGCGGGGGTCACAGATACGCAGTATTTT.

This clonotype was counted at least ten times. V gene TRBV29-1 combines with J gene TRBJ2-3; D gene ambiguous. The CDR3 is 13 residues long. CDR1 is SQVTM and CDR2 is ANQGSEA in the germline V gene. The V end was cut by 3 bases, the J end by 0 bases, with 7 bases between. For the CDR3, the DNA is TGCAGCGTTGATGGGTTCAGCACAGATACGCAGTATTTT. This translates into CSVDGFSTDTQYF.

This clonotype was seen many times. One junction end does not reproduce the germline sequence, and a read error may be involved. This chain uses TRBV7-7 with TRBJ2-2, with D perhaps matching TRBD1 (6 bases). The length of the CDR3 is 15 residues. Germline V gene lookup returns CDR1 SSHAT and CDR2 FNYEAQ (reference sequence). Written as DNA, the CDR3 is TGTGCTAGCAGCTCCGGGACACCCAACACCGGGGAGCTGTTTTTT. This gives the protein CASSSGTPNTGELFF.

At least ten counts were recorded for this clonotype. J is TRBJ2-2 and V is TRBV11-3, with D maybe TRBD2 (6 bases). The length of the CDR3 is 16 residues. V shed 6 bases and J shed 1 base, with 15 bases lying between them. Germline-derived CDR1 and CDR2 are SGHNT and YENEEA. CDR3 region: CASSRFAGKNTGELFF. The CDR3 region has the DNA TGTGCCAGCAGTCGTTTTGCGGGGAAGAACACCGGGGAGCTGTTTTTT.

This clonotype was seen just once. J is TRBJ1-1 and V is TRBV5-1, with 7 bases aligning to TRBD1. After removal of 7 bases from V and 10 bases from J, the junction contained 7 bases not matched to a gene. The CDR3 loop spans 11 amino acids. Germline values: CDR1 SGHRS, CDR2 YFSETQ. The CDR3 DNA sequence: TGCGCCAGCGCCGGAACAGGGGCAGCTTTCTTT. This translates into CASAGTGAAFF.

This clonotype was counted many times. J is TRBJ2-7 and V is TRBV29-1; 10 nucleotides line up with TRBD1. Unmatched junction bases numbered 5, after V lost 4 bases and J lost 2 bases. The CDR3 has 14 amino acids. The V gene's germline CDR1 is SQVTM and CDR2 ANQGSEA. The CDR3 region is CSVVGDRGTYEQYF. CDR3 DNA: TGCAGCGTTGTTGGGGACAGGGGTACCTACGAGCAGTACTTC.

This clonotype was detected many times. The chain combines TRBV6-5 with TRBJ2-7; 9 nucleotides line up with TRBD1. This CDR3 has 15 amino acids. J was trimmed by 2 bases and V by 4 bases; bases with no gene match: 6. Germline-derived CDR1 and CDR2 are MNHEY and SVGAGI. CDR3 coding DNA: TGTGCCAGCAGTTTCGGACAGGGGAAGGCCTACGAGCAGTACTTC. Translation gives CASSFGQGKAYEQYF.

In its sample, this clonotype was seen many times. The V gene is TRBV21-1, the J gene TRBJ1-5; TRBD1 reflects the table's D call only, with no check against the DNA. TRBV21-1 is a documented pseudogene. The CDR3 contains 16 residues. CDR3 coding DNA: TGTGCCAGCAGCAAAGCGGCAGGGGGCGGCAATCAGCCCCAGCATTTT. Amino acids: CASSKAAGGGNQPQHF.

This clonotype came up many times. The chain carries TRBV27 and TRBJ2-1, with TRBD2 matching 13 bases. CDR1 and CDR2 from the germline V gene are MNHEY and SMNVEV (reference sequence). J was trimmed by 5 bases and V by 5 bases; bases with no gene match: 6. The CDR3 has 16 residues. The CDR3 nucleotides are TGTGCCAGCAGTCGCCCGGGACTAGCGGGAAACAATGAGCAGTTCTTC. Translation: CASSRPGLAGNNEQFF.

The sample holds many counts of this clonotype. The rearrangement uses TRBV18 and TRBJ2-1, with D unclear. This CDR3 region has 13 residues. CDR1 is KGHSH and CDR2 is LQKENI in the germline V gene. V was cut by 3 bases and J by 6 bases, with 9 bases left in between. The CDR3 DNA reads TGTGCCAGCTCACCCCCTGCAGCCAATGAGCAGTTCTTC. Translating it yields CASSPPAANEQFF.

In its sample, this clonotype was seen many times. The genes are TRBV18 and TRBJ2-2, with D perhaps TRBD2 (6 bases). From germline, CDR1 is KGHSH and CDR2 LQKENI. This CDR3 contains 14 residues. The ends were cut back, 8 bases at V and 2 bases at J, with 12 bases in the middle. CDR3 DNA: TGTGCCAGCCCCACCGGGGGTAACACCGGGGAGCTGTTTTTT. Translated: CASPTGGNTGELFF.

This clonotype was seen repeatedly, ten times or more. The V gene is TRBV11-2, the J gene TRBJ2-5, with no clear D. This CDR3 comprises 13 residues. V was shortened by 0 bases and J by 0 bases, with 2 bases between the two germline ends. Germline V CDR1 and CDR2: SGHAT, FQNNGV. The CDR3 sequence is CASSLDYQETQYF. Here the CDR3 DNA reads TGTGCCAGCAGCTTAGATTACCAAGAGACCCAGTACTTC.